This TCR beta chain was sequenced in a study of shared clonotypes between healthy human individuals. Across the study: Per donor, CD8 memory used one plate, CD8 naive used two, CD4 memory used three and CD4 naive used three.

In replicate PCRs of sorted subsets, approximately 190 ng DNA, about 30,000 T cell genomes, was used. Sequencing was performed with immunoSEQ multiplex PCR; in TCRdb, only in-frame clones are kept and a portion is missing. The sample carries about 1 million clones, more than 60% recorded once. Concerning this clone: Its specificity is not known.

V was trimmed by 5 bases and J by 5 bases, leaving 6 bases between them. Germline V gene sequence: CDR1 SEHNR, CDR2 FQNEAQ (reference sequence). CDR3 length: 11 amino acids. Study findings and constraints: Of the naive CD4 clonotypes, around 5% were shared across a handful of donors.

The sample taken for sequencing was memory CD4+ T cells sorted from blood. As for subset: CD45RA-negative fraction. The gene calls are TRBV7-9 and TRBJ2-5; D call uncertain. This sequence originates from a man aged 18 to 35 in good health. CDR3 in DNA: TGTGCCAGCAGCCGATTTGAGACCCAGTACTTC. Its protein is CASSRFETQYF.